This T cell receptor (beta chain) originates from a study of blood T cell repertoires in COVID-19. Background on the study: The cDNA or gDNA used as material had been derived from T cells, B-cell-depleted T cells, or PBMCs.

A single count supports this clone. TCRdb keeps only in-frame clones here, not all; method: immunoSEQ multiplex PCR. The sample holds tens of thousands of clones, about nine tenths seen once. V lost 4 bases and J lost 0, with 12 bases in between. The length of the CDR3 is 16 residues. Germline V lookup: CDR1 MNHNS, CDR2 SASEGT. The J gene is TRBJ2-2, the V gene TRBV6-1; possible D gene TRBD1, 5 bases. The sequence came from a man in his fifties or sixties with active or convalescent COVID-19. Sequencing was carried out using peripheral blood. In DNA form, the CDR3 reads TGTGCCAGCAGTGGAGACAGCCCTACGAACACCGGGGAGCTGTTTTTT. Protein sequence: CASSGDSPTNTGELFF.